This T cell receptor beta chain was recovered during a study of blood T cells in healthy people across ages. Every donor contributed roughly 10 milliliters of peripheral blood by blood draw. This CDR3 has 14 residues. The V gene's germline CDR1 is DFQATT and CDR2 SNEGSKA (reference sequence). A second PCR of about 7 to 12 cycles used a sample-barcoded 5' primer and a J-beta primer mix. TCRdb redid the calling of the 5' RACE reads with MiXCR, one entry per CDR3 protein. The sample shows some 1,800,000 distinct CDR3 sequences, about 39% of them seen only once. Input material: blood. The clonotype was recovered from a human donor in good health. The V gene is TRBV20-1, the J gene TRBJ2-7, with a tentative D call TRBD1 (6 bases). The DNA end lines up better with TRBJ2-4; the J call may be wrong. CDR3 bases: TGCAGTGCTTCGAACCAGGGGCCAGGGAACATTCAGTACTTC. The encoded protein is CSASNQGPGNIQYF.